This TCR beta chain is drawn from a study of blood T cell repertoires in COVID-19. On the study more broadly: Researchers got acute and convalescent COVID-19 samples from the United States, Italy and Spain.

The CDR3 extends over 13 amino acids. V gave up 3 bases and J gave up 1 base, with 5 bases separating them. CDR1 and CDR2 (germline): SGHVS, FQNEAQ. Sequencing was performed with immunoSEQ multiplex PCR; in TCRdb, only in-frame clones are kept and a portion is missing. The sample lists about 120,000 clones; about 89% were seen once. Seattle patients were enrolled during active infection and followed longitudinally. The receptor was derived from a woman in her seventies with COVID-19, enrolled during active disease. Sequenced sample: peripheral blood. This chain joins TRBV7-8 and TRBJ2-3; D remains ambiguous. CDR3 sequence (DNA): TGTGCCAGCAGCTTTACAGGCACAGATACGCAGTATTTT. Residues: CASSFTGTDTQYF.